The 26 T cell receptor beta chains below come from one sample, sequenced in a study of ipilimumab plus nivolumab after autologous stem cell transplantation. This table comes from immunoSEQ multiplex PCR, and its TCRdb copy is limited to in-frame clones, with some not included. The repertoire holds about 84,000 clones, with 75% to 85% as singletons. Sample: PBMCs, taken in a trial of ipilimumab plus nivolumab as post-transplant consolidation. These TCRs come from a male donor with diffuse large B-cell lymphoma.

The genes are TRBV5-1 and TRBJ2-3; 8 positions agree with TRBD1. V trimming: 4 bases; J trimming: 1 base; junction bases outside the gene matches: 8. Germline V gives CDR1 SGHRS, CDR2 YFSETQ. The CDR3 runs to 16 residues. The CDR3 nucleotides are TGCGCCAGCAGCAGCCTTCAGACAGGGGGCACAGATACGCAGTATTTT. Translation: CASSSLQTGGTDTQYF.

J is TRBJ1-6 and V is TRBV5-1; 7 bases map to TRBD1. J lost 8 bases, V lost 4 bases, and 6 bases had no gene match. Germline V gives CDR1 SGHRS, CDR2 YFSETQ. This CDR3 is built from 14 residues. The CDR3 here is CASSRTGADSPLHF. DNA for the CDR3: TGCGCCAGCAGCCGGACAGGCGCGGATTCACCCCTCCACTTT.

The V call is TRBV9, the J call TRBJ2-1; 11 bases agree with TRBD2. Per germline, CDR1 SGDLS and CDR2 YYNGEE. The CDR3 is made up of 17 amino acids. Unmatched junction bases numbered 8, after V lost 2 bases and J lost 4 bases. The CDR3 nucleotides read TGTGCCAGCAGCGTGTCACTAGCGGGGGCCTCATACAATGAGCAGTTCTTC. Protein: CASSVSLAGASYNEQFF.

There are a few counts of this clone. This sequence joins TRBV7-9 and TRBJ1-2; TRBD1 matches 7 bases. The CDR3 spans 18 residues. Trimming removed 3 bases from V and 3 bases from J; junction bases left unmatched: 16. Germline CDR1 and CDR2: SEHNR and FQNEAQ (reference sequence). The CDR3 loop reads CASSFLGNARGRYYGYTF. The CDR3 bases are TGTGCCAGCAGCTTTCTTGGTAATGCTAGGGGGCGTTACTATGGCTACACCTTC.

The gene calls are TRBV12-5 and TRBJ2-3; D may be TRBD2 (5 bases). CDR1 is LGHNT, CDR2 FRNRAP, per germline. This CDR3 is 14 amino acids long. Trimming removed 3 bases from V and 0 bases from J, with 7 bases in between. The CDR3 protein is CASGFSSSTDTQYF. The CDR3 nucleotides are TGTGCTAGTGGTTTCTCTAGCAGCACAGATACGCAGTATTTT.

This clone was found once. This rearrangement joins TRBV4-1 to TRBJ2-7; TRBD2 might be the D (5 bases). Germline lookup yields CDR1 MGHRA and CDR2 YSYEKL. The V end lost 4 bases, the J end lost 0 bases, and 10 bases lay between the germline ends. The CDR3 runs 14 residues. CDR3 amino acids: CASSLPGSSYEQYF. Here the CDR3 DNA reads TGCGCCAGCAGCCTACCGGGAAGCTCCTACGAGCAGTACTTC.

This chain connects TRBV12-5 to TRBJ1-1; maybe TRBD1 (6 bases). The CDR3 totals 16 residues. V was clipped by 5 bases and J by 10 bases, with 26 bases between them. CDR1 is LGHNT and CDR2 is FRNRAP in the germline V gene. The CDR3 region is CASGPPPREGGRTAFF. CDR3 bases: TGTGCTAGTGGTCCCCCCCCAAGAGAGGGGGGACGGACAGCTTTCTTT. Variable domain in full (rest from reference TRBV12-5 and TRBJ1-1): DARVTQTPRHKVTEMGQEVTMRCQPILGHNTVFWYRQTMMQGLELLAYFRNRAPLDDSGMPKDRFSAEMPDATLATLKIQPSEPRDSAVYFCASGPPPREGGRTAFFGQGTRLTVV.

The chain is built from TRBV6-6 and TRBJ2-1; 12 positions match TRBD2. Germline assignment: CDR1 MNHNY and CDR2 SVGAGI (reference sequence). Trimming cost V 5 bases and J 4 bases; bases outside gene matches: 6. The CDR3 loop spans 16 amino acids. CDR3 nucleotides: TGTGCCAGCAGTCTAGCGGGGGGGGGAGAATACAATGAGCAGTTCTTC. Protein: CASSLAGGGEYNEQFF.

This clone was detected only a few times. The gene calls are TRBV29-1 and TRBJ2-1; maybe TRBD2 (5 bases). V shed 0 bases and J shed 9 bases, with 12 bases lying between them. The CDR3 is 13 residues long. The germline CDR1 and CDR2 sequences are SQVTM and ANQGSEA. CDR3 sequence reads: CSVEDPRRGEQFF. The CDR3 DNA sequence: TGCAGCGTTGAAGACCCCCGACGGGGTGAGCAGTTCTTC.

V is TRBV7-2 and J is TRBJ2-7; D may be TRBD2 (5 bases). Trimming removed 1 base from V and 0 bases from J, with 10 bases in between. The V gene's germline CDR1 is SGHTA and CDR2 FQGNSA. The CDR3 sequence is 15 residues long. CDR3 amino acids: CASSLERGISYEQYF. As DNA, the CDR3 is TGTGCCAGCAGCTTAGAACGGGGAATCTCCTACGAGCAGTACTTC.

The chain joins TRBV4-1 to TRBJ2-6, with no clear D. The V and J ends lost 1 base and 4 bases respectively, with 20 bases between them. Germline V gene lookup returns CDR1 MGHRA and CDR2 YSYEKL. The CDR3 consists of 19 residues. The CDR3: CASSQATSLILGGANVLTF. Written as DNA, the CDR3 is TGCGCCAGCAGCCAAGCAACCAGCTTAATCCTGGGAGGGGCCAACGTCCTGACTTTC.

CDR3 residues: CASSQAAGSPYEQYF. As DNA, the CDR3 is TGTGCCAGCAGCCAAGCAGCCGGGTCCCCCTACGAGCAGTACTTC. The genes are TRBV4-2 and TRBJ2-7; no definite D call. The germline V gene encodes CDR1 LGHNA and CDR2 YNFKEQ. V was pared by 1 base and J by 2 bases, with 12 bases between. The length of the CDR3 is 15 residues.

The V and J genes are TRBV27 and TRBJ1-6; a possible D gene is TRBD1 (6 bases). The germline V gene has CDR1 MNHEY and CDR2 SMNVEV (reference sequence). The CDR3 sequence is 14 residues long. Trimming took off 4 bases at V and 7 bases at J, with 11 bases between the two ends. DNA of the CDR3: TGTGCCAGCAGTTCCGGGACACCAAATTCACCCCTCCACTTT. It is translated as CASSSGTPNSPLHF.

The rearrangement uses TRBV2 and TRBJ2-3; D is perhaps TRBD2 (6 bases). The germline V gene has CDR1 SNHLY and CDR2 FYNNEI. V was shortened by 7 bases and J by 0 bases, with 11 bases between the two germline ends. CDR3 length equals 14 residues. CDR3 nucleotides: TGTGCCAGCAACGAACTAGCAAGCACAGATACGCAGTATTTT. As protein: CASNELASTDTQYF.

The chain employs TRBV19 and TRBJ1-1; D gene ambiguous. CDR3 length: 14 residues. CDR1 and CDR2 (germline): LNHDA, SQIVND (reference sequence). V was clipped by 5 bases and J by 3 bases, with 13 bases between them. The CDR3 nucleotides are TGTGCCAGTAGTGCTCAACTTTGGGACACTGAAGCTTTCTTT. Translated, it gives CASSAQLWDTEAFF. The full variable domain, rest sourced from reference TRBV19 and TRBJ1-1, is DGGITQSPKYLFRKEGQNVTLSCEQNLNHDAMYWYRQDPGQGLRLIYYSQIVNDFQKGDIAEGYSVSREKKESFPLTVTSAQKNPTAFYLCASSAQLWDTEAFFGQGTRLTVV.

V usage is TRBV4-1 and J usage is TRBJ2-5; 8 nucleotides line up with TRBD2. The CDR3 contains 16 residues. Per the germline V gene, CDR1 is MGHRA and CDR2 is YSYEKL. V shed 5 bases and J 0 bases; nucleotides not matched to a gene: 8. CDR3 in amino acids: CASSAHGGGNQETQYF. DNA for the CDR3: TGCGCCAGCAGCGCCCACGGGGGGGGGAACCAAGAGACCCAGTACTTC.

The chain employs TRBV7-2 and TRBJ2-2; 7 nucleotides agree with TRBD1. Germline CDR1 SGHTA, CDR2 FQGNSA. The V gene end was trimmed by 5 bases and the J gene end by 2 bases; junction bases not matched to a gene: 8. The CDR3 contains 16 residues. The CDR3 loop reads CASSQRQGINTGELFF. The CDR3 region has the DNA TGTGCCAGCAGCCAAAGACAGGGAATTAACACCGGGGAGCTGTTTTTT.

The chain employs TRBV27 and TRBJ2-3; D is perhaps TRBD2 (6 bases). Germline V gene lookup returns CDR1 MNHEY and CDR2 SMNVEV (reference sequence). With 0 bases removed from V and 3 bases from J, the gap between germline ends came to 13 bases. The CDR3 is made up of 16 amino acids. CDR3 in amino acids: CASSLSSGRGTDTQYF. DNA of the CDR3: TGTGCCAGCAGTTTATCCTCAGGACGGGGGACAGATACGCAGTATTTT.

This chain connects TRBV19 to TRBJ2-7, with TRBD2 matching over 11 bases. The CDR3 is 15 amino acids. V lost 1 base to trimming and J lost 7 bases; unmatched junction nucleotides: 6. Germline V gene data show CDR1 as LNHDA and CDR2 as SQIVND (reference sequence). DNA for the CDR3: TGTGCCAGTAGTATAGTCGCGACTAGCGGGGCTGAGCAGTACTTC. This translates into CASSIVATSGAEQYF. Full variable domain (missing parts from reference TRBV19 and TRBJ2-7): DGGITQSPKYLFRKEGQNVTLSCEQNLNHDAMYWYRQDPGQGLRLIYYSQIVNDFQKGDIAEGYSVSREKKESFPLTVTSAQKNPTAFYLCASSIVATSGAEQYFGPGTRLTVT.

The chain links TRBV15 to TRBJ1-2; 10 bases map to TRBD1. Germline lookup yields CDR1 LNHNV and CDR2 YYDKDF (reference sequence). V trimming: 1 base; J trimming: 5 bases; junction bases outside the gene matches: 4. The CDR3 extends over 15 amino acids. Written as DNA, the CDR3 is TGTGCCACCAGCAGAGGACAGGGGGCGCGTTATGGCTACACCTTC. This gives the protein CATSRGQGARYGYTF.

As DNA, the CDR3 is TGTGCCAGCAGAACCCGACTAGTTGGTCAGGATGAGCAGTTCTTC. This encodes CASRTRLVGQDEQFF. This chain links TRBV2 with TRBJ2-1, with TRBD2 as a possible D gene (6 bases). The CDR3 has 15 amino acids. V was clipped by 6 bases and J by 8 bases, with 20 bases between them. Germline V gives CDR1 SNHLY, CDR2 FYNNEI.

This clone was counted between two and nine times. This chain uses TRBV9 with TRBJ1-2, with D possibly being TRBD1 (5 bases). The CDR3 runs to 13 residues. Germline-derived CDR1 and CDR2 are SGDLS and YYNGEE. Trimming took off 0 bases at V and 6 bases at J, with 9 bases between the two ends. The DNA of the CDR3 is TGTGCCAGCAGCGTAGGGGGCGCACATGGCTACACCTTC. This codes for CASSVGGAHGYTF.

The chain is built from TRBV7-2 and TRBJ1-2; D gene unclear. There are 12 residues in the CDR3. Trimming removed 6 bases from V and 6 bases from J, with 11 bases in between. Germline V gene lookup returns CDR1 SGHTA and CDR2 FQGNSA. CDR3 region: CASSRERDGYTF. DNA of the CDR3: TGTGCCAGCAGTAGGGAGAGGGATGGCTACACCTTC.

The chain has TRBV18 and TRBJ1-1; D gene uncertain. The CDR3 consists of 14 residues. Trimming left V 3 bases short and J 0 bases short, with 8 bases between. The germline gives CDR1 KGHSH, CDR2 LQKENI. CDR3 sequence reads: CASSPPSLNTEAFF. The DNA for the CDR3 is TGTGCCAGCTCACCGCCCTCTTTGAACACTGAAGCTTTCTTT.

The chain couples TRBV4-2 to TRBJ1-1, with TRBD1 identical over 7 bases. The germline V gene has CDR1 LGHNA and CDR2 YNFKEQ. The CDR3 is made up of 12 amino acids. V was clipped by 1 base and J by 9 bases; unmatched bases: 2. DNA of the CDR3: TGTGCCAGCAGCCAAGCGACAGGGCAAGCTTTCTTT. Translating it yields CASSQATGQAFF.

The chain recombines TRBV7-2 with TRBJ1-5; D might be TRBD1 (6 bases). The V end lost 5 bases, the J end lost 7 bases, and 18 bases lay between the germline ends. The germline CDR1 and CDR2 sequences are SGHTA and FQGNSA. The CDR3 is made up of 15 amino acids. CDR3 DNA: TGTGCCAGCAGCCCCAATTACGGGGGCCACCAGCCCCAGCATTTT. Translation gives CASSPNYGGHQPQHF.